This T cell receptor beta chain was sequenced in a study of PD-L1 blockade in urothelial cancer (TCRdb year 2017). Regarding the research as a whole: Therapy was started around 2014 for all patients, and atezolizumab 1,200 mg was administered intravenously every 3 weeks. Blood samples were analyzed at 3 weeks after treatment start (second dose) and at 6 weeks after treatment start. Pretreatment blood TCR-seq was available for about 28 patients, at least one posttreatment blood collection was obtained for about 24 patients, and tumor TCR-seq was available for about 24 patients. Whole exome sequencing and RNA sequencing of pretreatment tumors were performed alongside TCR sequencing in the same patients. An exploratory multi-omic analysis was conducted of the somatic, immune and clinical correlates of response to PD-L1 blockade with atezolizumab in urothelial cancer. Durable clinical benefit was achieved by nine patients and was not achieved by 20 patients. Pretreatment tumor samples, along with matched peripheral blood collected serially before and after atezolizumab treatment, underwent TCR sequencing. About 90% of the roughly 30 patients were identified as males with urothelial cancer of bladder origin, and a prior smoking history was reported by 18 of 29 patients. Patients had an ECOG performance status of 0 or 1 and had received between 0 and 3 prior chemotherapy regimens. Blood samples yielded a median of approximately 150,000 T cells and around 80,000 unique TCRs, with median clonality roughly 0.085. Durable clinical benefit meant progression-free survival longer than 6 months, and TCR features were also tested against progression-free and overall survival.

On the study overall, not on this receptor specifically: A pretreatment peripheral blood TCR clonality below the median was linked to improved progression-free and overall survival. Patients with durable benefit showed greater expansion of tumor-associated TCR clones in peripheral blood 3 weeks after starting treatment (n ≈ 21, p = 0.022). Because the sample size was small (n = 29) and many of the analyses were exploratory, the results are meant to be hypothesis-generating.

Each PCR received spiked-in synthetic TCR analog templates so that absolute template abundance could be estimated from read counts. The immunoSEQ assay used bias-controlled V and J gene primers to amplify TCRbeta CDR3 regions from genomic DNA. Sequencing of rearranged TCRbeta segments was done at approximately 20X coverage. On the authors' methods: Sequencing errors were corrected by clustering and CDR3s were annotated against IMGT to assign V, D and J genes. Downstream analyses used only productive TCRbeta rearrangements, leaving out any out-of-frame or stop-codon sequences. Clonality was calculated as one minus the Shannon entropy normalized by the log of the number of unique productive sequences. Clones differing between time points or between blood and tumor were identified by Fisher's exact test with Benjamini-Hochberg correction at adjusted p below 0.01. Sourced from immuneACCESS, this table was stored by TCRdb with only in-frame sequences that have V and J called. A share of the clones is absent; for the studies checked, an unresolved V gene accounts for under half, and the remainder has no known explanation. V and J calls plus clone size are reproduced from that table; the DNA served to infer D and trimming. The sample has about 84,000 clones on record, roughly 82% of them singletons. Over 7.5% of the sample belongs to the ten largest clones.

Of note for this clone: What this receptor recognizes is not known. Qualities for individual bases were not recorded, and no much larger clone is one base off.

Reading from cysteine to phenylalanine, the CDR3 counts 13 amino acids. Here the CDR3 DNA is all that survives: 39 bases in frame from base 1. CDR1 LGHNA and CDR2 YSLEER are derived from the germline V gene. Here V drops 1 base and J drops 9 bases, and the junction holds 5 bases not matched to any gene. The cohort comprised more than 25 patients with locally advanced or metastatic urothelial carcinoma treated at Memorial Sloan Kettering on a trial protocol. Peripheral blood mononuclear cells were collected pretreatment and during treatment, at between 1 and 8 total time points per patient. The Qiagen DNeasy Blood extraction kit was used to purify genomic DNA from total PBMCs and tumor samples. PBMCs were collected pretreatment and during treatment, and were isolated and stored as previously described.

The source of this sequence is a man between 65 and 79 years old with urothelial cancer. The chain uses TRBV4-3 and TRBJ1-1, with 7 central nucleotides matching TRBD1. The material sequenced was PBMCs, taken around atezolizumab (anti-PD-L1) treatment. The bases are TGCGCCAGCAGCCAAGGGCGACAGGGTAAAGCTTTCTTT. This codes for CASSQGRQGKAFF.